The entry below describes one T cell receptor beta chain. The sample comes from a study of blood T cells in healthy people across ages. Next came a second PCR, run for about 7 to 12 cycles, which used a sample-barcoded 5' primer along with a J-beta primer mix. Each of the samples gave a minimum of 2.5 million paired-end reads that contained CDR3. Using its own MiXCR run on the 5' RACE reads, TCRdb lists one record per CDR3 protein. The table has about 2 million distinct CDR3 sequences, around half seen once. The germline gives CDR1 MDHEN, CDR2 SYDVKM. This CDR3 is 14 amino acids long. Trimming removed 4 bases from V and 4 bases from J, with 11 bases in between.

The chain recombines TRBV28 with TRBJ1-5; D ambiguous. The specimen sequenced was blood. The sequence came from a woman between 40 and 50 years old in good health. The CDR3 nucleotides are TGTGCCAGCAGTTCCCTCCGACTTAATCAGCCCCAGCATTTT. Translating it yields CASSSLRLNQPQHF.